A selection of T cell receptor beta chains follows, all from one sample in a study of cytomegalovirus exposure and HLA in healthy donors. Here immunoSEQ multiplex PCR was the method, and the copy in TCRdb shows in-frame clones only, minus some. The listing contains roughly 120,000 clones. Sequences were obtained from PBMCs. These receptors were collected from a man aged 18 to 35 in good health and CMV-seronegative. CDR3s include the opening cysteine and the closing phenylalanine or tryptophan. A D gene is named only where the DNA matches it firmly.

-,TRBJ2-5,TRBV28,CASSLIAVLQETQYF,TGTGCCAGCAGTTTGATAGCGGTGCTCCAAGAGACCCAGTACTTC
-,TRBJ2-1,TRBV7-8,CASSPARVRHYEQFF,TGTGCCAGCAGCCCCGCCCGGGTACGCCATTATGAGCAGTTCTTC
-,TRBJ2-3,TRBV6-6,CASTIFSPGGAFTQYF,TGTGCCAGCACCATTTTTTCTCCGGGGGGCGCATTTACGCAGTATTTT
TRBD1,TRBJ2-7,TRBV2,CASSRTGGSYEQYF,TGTGCCAGCAGTCGGACAGGGGGCTCCTACGAGCAGTACTTC
-,TRBJ2-2,TRBV7-9,CASSLASYTGELFF,TGTGCCAGCAGCTTAGCGTCCTACACCGGGGAGCTGTTTTTT
-,TRBJ2-1,TRBV7-6,CASSLKAVSYNEQFF,TGTGCCAGCAGCTTAAAAGCGGTCTCCTACAATGAGCAGTTCTTC
TRBD2,TRBJ2-3,TRBV29-1,CSVRTSGYTDTQYF,TGCAGCGTTCGGACTAGCGGATACACAGATACGCAGTATTTT
-,TRBJ1-4,TRBV7-9,CASSPPADEKLFF,TGTGCCAGCAGCCCACCCGCGGATGAAAAACTGTTTTTT
-,TRBJ2-7,TRBV11-2,CASSLATSPTYEQYF,TGTGCCAGCAGCTTAGCTACTAGTCCTACCTACGAGCAGTACTTC
-,TRBJ2-3,TRBV9,CASRPSGYRTDTQYF,TGTGCCAGCCGTCCGAGCGGGTACCGCACAGATACGCAGTATTTT
TRBD1,TRBJ1-5,TRBV4-1,CASSFLFGQGGGQPQHF,TGCGCCAGCAGCTTCCTTTTCGGACAGGGGGGCGGTCAGCCCCAGCATTTT
-,TRBJ1-4,TRBV29-1,CSSYGENEKLFF,TGCAGCTCCTACGGGGAAAATGAAAAACTGTTTTTT
TRBD2,TRBJ2-5,TRBV27,CASSSLAGGWETQYF,TGTGCCAGCTCCTCACTGGCGGGAGGGTGGGAGACCCAGTACTTC
-,TRBJ2-1,TRBV11-2,CASSFEVYEQFF,TGTGCCAGCAGCTTCGAGGTTTATGAGCAGTTCTTC
TRBD1,TRBJ1-2,TRBV19,CASSIHRGGGYTF,TGTGCCAGTAGTATCCACAGGGGAGGTGGCTACACCTTC
-,TRBJ1-2,TRBV4-1,CASSQDGEATGGYTF,TGCGCCAGCAGCCAAGATGGGGAGGCAACGGGGGGCTACACCTTC
TRBD1,TRBJ1-3,TRBV7-9,CASNSPGTGVVGNTIYF,TGTGCCAGCAACAGTCCCGGGACAGGGGTTGTAGGAAACACCATATATTTT
-,TRBJ1-2,TRBV19,CASGQLTARGYTF,TGTGCCAGTGGTCAGTTGACGGCGCGGGGCTACACCTTC
TRBD1,TRBJ2-2,TRBV6-5,CASSYWLQGAGGELFF,TGTGCCAGCAGTTACTGGCTACAGGGGGCGGGTGGGGAGCTGTTTTTT
-,TRBJ2-1,TRBV19,CASSIDFVGAQTPEQFF,TGTGCCAGTAGTATAGATTTCGTTGGGGCTCAAACCCCTGAGCAGTTCTTC